The rows below give T cell receptor beta chains drawn from one sample of a study of cytotoxic CD8 clonotypes in ibrutinib-treated CLL. Produced via immunoSEQ multiplex PCR; TCRdb's table is partial and in-frame only. The table records roughly 200,000 clones, 60% to 80% of them present only once. The sequences come from PBMCs, collected after 12 months of ibrutinib treatment. The source of these receptors is a human donor with chronic lymphocytic leukemia. CDR3s include the opening cysteine and the closing phenylalanine or tryptophan. D genes are given only for firm matches. The size field is filled for only some rows; it gives once, few, many or a size class.

CDR3,DNA,D,size,V,J
CASSQDLAGPLNYGYTF,TGCGCCAGCAGCCAAGATCTGGCAGGTCCACTCAACTATGGCTACACCTTC,.,.,TRBV4-1,TRBJ1-2
CASSLRQGSEKLFF,TGTGCCAGCTCACTGAGACAGGGCAGTGAAAAACTGTTTTTT,TRBD1,.,TRBV18,TRBJ1-4
CAWRAQGWANTEAFF,TGTGCCTGGAGGGCTCAAGGGTGGGCGAACACTGAAGCTTTCTTT,.,.,TRBV30,TRBJ1-1
CASTSTGTSRDEQFF,TGTGCCAGCACCTCCACGGGAACTAGCCGCGATGAGCAGTTCTTC,.,.,TRBV6-5,TRBJ2-1
CASSSGQGVLSVRYTF,TGTGCCAGCAGTTCGGGACAGGGTGTTCTCTCCGTTCGCTACACCTTC,TRBD1,.,TRBV28,TRBJ1-2
CASSLYRDRDSYEQYF,TGTGCCAGCTCACTTTATCGGGACAGGGACTCCTACGAGCAGTACTTC,TRBD1,.,TRBV18,TRBJ2-7
CASSYNPQGNTGELFF,TGCGCCAGCAGCTACAACCCCCAGGGGAACACCGGGGAGCTGTTTTTT,.,.,TRBV5-1,TRBJ2-2
CASSPGGSSYNEQFF,TGTGCCAGCAGCCCCGGAGGGAGCTCCTACAATGAGCAGTTCTTC,.,.,TRBV7-9,TRBJ2-1
CSVDTGITNYGYTF,TGCAGCGTTGATACAGGGATAACTAACTATGGCTACACCTTC,.,.,TRBV29-1,TRBJ1-2
CASSQGSSGNTIYF,TGTGCCAGCAGCCAGGGGTCTTCAGGAAACACCATATATTTT,.,few,TRBV7-3,TRBJ1-3
CASIRPGEGDYGYTF,TGTGCCAGCATTCGACCAGGGGAGGGGGACTATGGCTACACCTTC,.,.,TRBV6-5,TRBJ1-2
CASSASKGPQHF,TGTGCCAGCAGCGCCTCAAAGGGGCCCCAGCATTTT,.,.,TRBV7-2,TRBJ1-5
CAWSPQPIMNQPQHF,TGTGCCTGGAGTCCCCAGCCCATTATGAATCAGCCCCAGCATTTT,.,.,TRBV30,TRBJ1-5
CASSYGLGGVNEQFF,TGCGCCAGCAGCTACGGACTAGGGGGGGTCAATGAGCAGTTCTTC,.,.,TRBV4-3,TRBJ2-1
CASSYDRSYEQYF,TGTGCCAGCAGTTACGACCGATCCTACGAGCAGTACTTC,.,once,TRBV6-5,TRBJ2-7
CAWSVSAIEQFF,TGTGCCTGGAGTGTCTCGGCTATTGAGCAGTTCTTC,.,.,TRBV30,TRBJ2-1
CASSIRQGYYNEQFF,TGTGCCAGTAGTATCCGGCAGGGCTACTACAATGAGCAGTTCTTC,.,once,TRBV19,TRBJ2-1
CATSRSKQPQHF,TGTGCCACCAGCAGGTCGAAGCAGCCCCAGCATTTT,.,few,TRBV15,TRBJ1-5